This T cell receptor (beta chain) was observed in a study of blood T cell repertoires in COVID-19. Sequencing was performed with immunoSEQ multiplex PCR; in TCRdb, only in-frame clones are kept and a portion is missing. The sample includes approximately 150,000 clones, 70% to 90% of them seen just once. Germline assignment: CDR1 MNHNS and CDR2 SASEGT. The CDR3 has 10 amino acids. In regard to this clone: Mismatch with germline at one junction end may stem from a read error.

This rearrangement joins TRBV6-1 to TRBJ2-7; D not certain. The origin of this receptor is a man in his forties with acute or convalescent COVID-19. The sequencing input was peripheral blood. In nucleotides, the CDR3 is TGTGCCAGCAGTGAAGGACACCACTCGTTC. Its protein product is CASSEGHHSF.